This T cell receptor beta chain was retrieved from a study of cytomegalovirus exposure and HLA in healthy donors. Study outcomes and limitations: The tendency of first-cohort TCR clusters to co-occur in the 120 or so validation repertoires was identified by a subsequent analysis. Confirmation in vitro established that a few CMV-associated chains were specific for CMV antigens.

This CDR3 comprises 16 residues. Trimming took 0 bases from V and 3 from J, leaving 10 bases between them. Germline CDR1 reads SGDLS; CDR2 reads YYNGEE. Regarding this clone: The antigen is undetermined.

While the first cohort had over 650 subjects, the donors belonged to the separate validation cohort of roughly 130 subjects. Method: immunoSEQ multiplex PCR; TCRdb's copy keeps in-frame clones and lacks some. This sample has approximately 280,000 clones; about 86% occur once, and the top ten carry about 1%. Sequencing input: PBMCs. The origin of this receptor is a woman between 18 and 30 years old in good health and CMV-seronegative. J is TRBJ2-6 and V is TRBV9; D is perhaps TRBD2 (6 bases). The CDR3 nucleotides are TGTGCCAGCAGCGTAGGGGGAGGCTTTGGGGCCAACGTCCTGACTTTC. This encodes CASSVGGGFGANVLTF.